This T cell receptor beta chain was sequenced in a study of Graves' ophthalmopathy and Graves' hyperthyroidism. Study in general: Sampling took place at initial diagnosis, with peripheral blood obtained before any treatment.

Using RNA transcripts, the TCR beta CDR3 regions were amplified. The first-round RT-PCR employed HTBI primers together with the Qiagen OneStep RT-PCR kit. A multiplex PCR was then performed as the second round. TCRdb re-derived calls from the multiplex PCR reads in MiXCR, one entry per CDR3 protein. Of roughly 160,000 distinct CDR3 sequences in the sample, under 40% are singletons; the top ten hold under 7%. Overall study results and limits: Blood shared most expanded thyroid clonotypes above 0.001 frequency. The model's prediction of ophthalmopathy progression had 65% to 71% sensitivity and less than 75% specificity.

Uncontrolled infections, pregnancy, lactation or other autoimmune diseases led to patient exclusion. Germline V gene lookup returns CDR1 LNHDA and CDR2 SQIVND (reference sequence). The CDR3 sequence is 12 residues long. V lost 10 bases and J lost 5, with 11 bases in between. A word on this clonotype: Its target is unknown.

The receptor was isolated from a woman aged 40 to 50 with Graves' ophthalmopathy. The sample was peripheral blood. The rearrangement uses TRBV19 and TRBJ2-2; possible D gene TRBD2, 5 bases. The CDR3 nucleotides are TGTGCCACCAGGACTGGGACCGGGGAGCTGTTTTTT. Encoded protein: CATRTGTGELFF.